These 10 T cell receptor beta chains came from one sample sequenced in a study of blood T cell repertoires in COVID-19. TCRdb keeps only in-frame clones here, not all; method: immunoSEQ multiplex PCR. Of 270,000 or so clones listed, approximately 83% are singletons. Sequenced sample: peripheral blood. The receptors were gathered from a human donor in a cohort sampled during active COVID-19.

The rearrangement links TRBV19 to TRBJ2-1; 11 nucleotides match TRBD2. With 5 bases clipped from V and 6 bases from J, the junction kept 6 bases outside the gene matches. The CDR3 runs 15 residues. In germline, CDR1 is LNHDA, CDR2 SQIVND (reference sequence). CDR3 coding DNA: TGTGCCAGTAGTGTGACTAGCGGGATCCCCAATGAGCAGTTCTTC. Its protein is CASSVTSGIPNEQFF.

The chain joins TRBV11-2 to TRBJ1-1, with 7 bases identical to TRBD1. Germline lookup yields CDR1 SGHAT and CDR2 FQNNGV. With 2 bases clipped from V and 6 bases from J, the junction kept 6 bases outside the gene matches. The CDR3 totals 14 residues. This CDR3 is CASSLLQGWAEAFF. CDR3 nucleotide sequence: TGTGCCAGCAGCTTACTACAGGGGTGGGCTGAAGCTTTCTTT. Supplemented by reference TRBV11-2 and TRBJ1-1, the full variable domain reads EAGVAQSPRYKIIEKRQSVAFWCNPISGHATLYWYQQILGQGPKLLIQFQNNGVVDDSQLPKDRFSAERLKGVDSTLKIQPAKLEDSAVYLCASSLLQGWAEAFFGQGTRLTVV.

This clone was seen only once. The chain couples TRBV28 to TRBJ2-5; 13 bases match TRBD2. The CDR3 totals 16 residues. Looked up from germline, CDR1 is MDHEN and CDR2 is SYDVKM. V was pared by 5 bases and J by 4 bases, with 7 bases of the junction left unmatched. The CDR3 here is CASSRALAGGRETQYF. In nucleotides, the CDR3 is TGTGCCAGCAGTCGGGCACTAGCGGGAGGGCGAGAGACCCAGTACTTC.

The V call is TRBV10-1, the J call TRBJ1-1; maybe TRBD1 (6 bases). The V gene's germline CDR1 is WNHNN and CDR2 SYGVQD (reference sequence). V dropped 6 bases and J dropped 7 bases, with 18 bases sitting between them. This CDR3 region has 14 residues. CDR3 in DNA: TGCGCCAGCAGAAAGACAGGTCAGGGGTATGAAGCTTTCTTT. This codes for CASRKTGQGYEAFF.

The chain is built from TRBV20-1 and TRBJ2-3; 12 bases align to TRBD2. After removal of 3 bases from V and 2 bases from J, the junction contained 12 bases not matched to a gene. Germline assignment: CDR1 DFQATT and CDR2 SNEGSKA (reference sequence). This CDR3 contains 18 residues. The CDR3 nucleotides are TGCAGTGCTAGTCACCCTAGCGGGAGGGGGGGGGACACAGATACGCAGTATTTT. Translating gives CSASHPSGRGGDTDTQYF.

This clone came up once. V usage is TRBV5-5 and J usage is TRBJ1-2, with 11 bases that match TRBD1. The germline gives CDR1 SGHKS, CDR2 YYEKEE (reference sequence). CDR3 length: 15 amino acids. J gave up 5 bases and V 4 bases, and 7 bases lay outside the gene matches. CDR3 nucleotides: TGTGCCAGCAGCCCGGGACAGGGGGAGTGGTATGGCTACACCTTC. It specifies CASSPGQGEWYGYTF. Drawing the rest from reference TRBV5-5 and TRBJ1-2, the complete variable domain is DAGVTQSPTHLIKTRGQQVTLRCSPISGHKSVSWYQQVLGQGPQFIFQYYEKEERGRGNFPDRFSARQFPNYSSELNVNALLLGDSALYLCASSPGQGEWYGYTFGSGTRLTVV.

The chain combines TRBV27 with TRBJ2-7; D is uncertain. V lost 3 bases to trimming and J lost 5 bases, with 8 bases between them. The CDR3 runs 12 residues. Germline V CDR1 and CDR2: MNHEY, SMNVEV (reference sequence). CDR3 sequence reads: CASSFTGDEQYF. In DNA form, the CDR3 reads TGTGCCAGCAGTTTTACGGGTGACGAGCAGTACTTC.

The gene calls are TRBV21-1 and TRBJ1-1; the table's D call, TRBD1, has no DNA check behind it. TRBV21-1 is listed as a pseudogene. The CDR3 is made up of 19 amino acids. The CDR3 reads CASSKGIRTGALLVVEAFF. In DNA, the CDR3 is TGTGCCAGCAGCAAAGGTATCAGGACAGGCGCCCTATTAGTCGTTGAAGCTTTCTTT.

The chain employs TRBV7-7 and TRBJ2-2, with D perhaps TRBD1 (6 bases). Trimming removed 5 bases from V and 5 bases from J, with 12 bases in between. Germline V gene sequence: CDR1 SSHAT, CDR2 FNYEAQ (reference sequence). The CDR3 is made up of 14 amino acids. As DNA, the CDR3 is TGTGCCAGCAGCCCCCAGGGGCAAACCGGGGAGCTGTTTTTT. This sequence encodes CASSPQGQTGELFF.

The J gene is TRBJ2-1, the V gene TRBV6-5; 15 positions agree with TRBD2. V lost 2 bases and J lost 8; bases outside the gene matches: 4. The CDR3 extends over 16 amino acids. Germline V gene lookup returns CDR1 MNHEY and CDR2 SVGAGI. For the CDR3, the DNA is TGTGCCAGCAGTTACGGACTAGCGGGAGGGCCAGATGAGCAGTTCTTC. This sequence encodes CASSYGLAGGPDEQFF.